The 9 T cell receptor beta chains given below trace back to one sample, sequenced in a study of shared clonotypes between healthy human individuals. The protocol was immunoSEQ multiplex PCR, while the TCRdb copy is restricted to in-frame clones and leaves out a portion. The top ten clones hold approximately 0.36% of a sample with fewer than 2.5 million clones, 93% of them seen once. Material: naive CD4+ T cells from PBMCs. The subset here: CD45RA+ positively selected. The receptors come from a man between 18 and 35 years old in good health. Some clones in this sample may be carry-over from other donors' samples.

This clone was seen once. This chain uses TRBV2 with TRBJ1-4; D is unresolved. The CDR3 extends over 14 amino acids. The V end was cut by 4 bases, the J end by 2 bases, with 8 bases between. The germline V gene encodes CDR1 SNHLY and CDR2 FYNNEI. The CDR3 DNA sequence: TGTGCCAGCAGTGTTTTCGGGACTAATGAAAAACTGTTTTTT. This sequence encodes CASSVFGTNEKLFF.

V and J are TRBV4-1 and TRBJ1-3, with unresolved D. The CDR3 length is 15 residues. Trimming stripped 5 bases from V and 4 bases from J, with 15 bases between. Germline CDR1 is MGHRA and CDR2 is YSYEKL. This CDR3 reads CASSLLAATGNTIYF. Here the CDR3 DNA reads TGCGCCAGCAGCTTATTGGCGGCGACCGGAAACACCATATATTTT.

V usage is TRBV2 and J usage is TRBJ2-7; D is ambiguous. CDR1 SNHLY and CDR2 FYNNEI come from the germline V gene. The CDR3 contains 14 residues. Trimming took 3 bases from V and 6 from J, leaving 15 bases between them. CDR3 coding DNA: TGTGCCAGCAGTGATGGCCGCTTTTTTACCGAGCAGTACTTC. Its protein product is CASSDGRFFTEQYF.

V gene TRBV7-9 combines with J gene TRBJ1-5, with TRBD1 identical over 10 bases. The V and J ends lost 5 bases and 9 bases, in that order; junction bases with no gene match: 7. The CDR3 extends over 14 amino acids. CDR1 and CDR2 (germline): SEHNR, FQNEAQ (reference sequence). This chain's CDR3 is CASSLGQGEGPQHF. The CDR3 bases are TGTGCCAGCAGCCTCGGACAGGGGGAAGGGCCCCAGCATTTT.

This chain links TRBV5-1 with TRBJ2-3, with TRBD1 matching over 8 bases. Germline CDR1 is SGHRS and CDR2 is YFSETQ. The junction had 11 bases not matched to a gene; V was cut back by 3 bases and J by 5 bases. CDR3 length: 16 residues. The CDR3, as DNA: TGCGCCAGCAGCTCAAAATCGACAGGGGTAGAAGATACGCAGTATTTT. This encodes CASSSKSTGVEDTQYF.

The genes are TRBV29-1 and TRBJ1-2; tentative D call: TRBD1 (5 bases). Germline CDR1 SQVTM, CDR2 ANQGSEA. This CDR3 has 13 residues. V lost 7 bases and J lost 12, with 24 bases in between. In DNA form, the CDR3 reads TGCAGCGATACAAAACCGGGACCCTTCTCAAACACCTTC. It yields the protein CSDTKPGPFSNTF.

Concerning this clone itself: One end of the junction fails to match germline, which may point to a read error. The chain joins TRBV11-2 to TRBJ2-5, with D possibly being TRBD1 (6 bases). Germline V gives CDR1 SGHAT, CDR2 FQNNGV. The CDR3 has 14 residues. As DNA, the CDR3 is TGTGCCAGCAGCGCCCGGGACATGGGAGAGGCCCAGTACTTC. It is translated as CASSARDMGEAQYF.

The chain uses TRBV27 and TRBJ2-1, with 8 bases that match TRBD2. Losses at the gene ends were 4 bases for V and 1 base for J; bases not matched to a gene: 6. Germline V gene data show CDR1 as MNHEY and CDR2 as SMNVEV (reference sequence). The CDR3 extends over 16 amino acids. CDR3 in DNA: TGTGCCAGCAGTTCCACGGGACTAGATTCCTACAATGAGCAGTTCTTC. Amino acids: CASSSTGLDSYNEQFF.

CDR3: CATSREQAYEQYF. As DNA, the CDR3 is TGTGCCACCAGCAGAGAGCAGGCCTACGAGCAGTACTTC. J is TRBJ2-7 and V is TRBV15; D not resolved. The CDR3 contains 13 residues. CDR1 and CDR2 (germline): LNHNV, YYDKDF (reference sequence). The V end lost 0 bases, the J end lost 2 bases, and 5 bases lay between the germline ends.